The 29 T cell receptor beta chains below were found in one sample sequenced in a study of STAT5B mutations in CD4+ large granular lymphocyte leukemia. Measured with immunoSEQ multiplex PCR; TCRdb has only the in-frame clones, and not every one. In the table there are tens of thousands of clones, 80% to 85% of which are singletons. Sequenced: CD4+ T cells from blood buffy coats. All receptors come from a human donor in good health.

This sequence joins TRBV19 and TRBJ2-6; D might be TRBD1 or TRBD2, each matching 6 bases. This CDR3 is 16 amino acids long. CDR1 LNHDA and CDR2 SQIVND come from the germline V gene (reference sequence). The germline V and J ends were trimmed by 6 bases and 0 bases, with 12 bases remaining between them. The CDR3 here is CASRTGGLSGANVLTF. The CDR3 DNA follows: TGTGCCAGTAGGACAGGAGGGCTCTCTGGGGCCAACGTCCTGACTTTC.

The genes are TRBV10-3 and TRBJ1-2; D remains ambiguous. The germline CDR1 and CDR2 sequences are ENHRY and SYGVKD. The CDR3 runs 12 residues. The germline V and J ends were trimmed by 11 bases and 3 bases, with 13 bases remaining between them. The CDR3 loop reads CAAKDGDYGYTF. The CDR3 coding sequence is TGTGCCGCCAAAGACGGGGACTATGGCTACACCTTC.

The chain carries TRBV9 and TRBJ1-2; tentatively, D is TRBD1 (6 bases). Trimming shortened V by 0 bases and J by 6 bases, and 18 bases separated the two germline ends. This CDR3 comprises 16 residues. CDR1 and CDR2 from the germline V gene are SGDLS and YYNGEE. The chain's CDR3 is CASSVDPQGRSHGYTF. The CDR3 DNA sequence: TGTGCCAGCAGCGTAGACCCACAGGGTCGGTCACATGGCTACACCTTC.

This clone was detected once. V is TRBV11-3 and J is TRBJ1-3; D is unresolved. The CDR3 has 13 residues. CDR1 is SGHNT and CDR2 is YENEEA in the germline V gene. V was shortened by 4 bases and J by 4 bases, with 8 bases between the two germline ends. The DNA for the CDR3 is TGTGCCAGCAGCTCCGGGAGGGGAAACACCATATATTTT. Amino acids: CASSSGRGNTIYF. The variable domain in full, completed from reference TRBV11-3 and TRBJ1-3, reads EAGVVQSPRYKIIEKKQPVAFWCNPISGHNTLYWYLQNLGQGPELLIRYENEEAVDDSQLPKDRFSAERLKGVDSTLKIQPAELGDSAVYLCASSSGRGNTIYFGEGSWLTVV.

The rearrangement links TRBV13 to TRBJ1-2, with TRBD1 as a possible D gene (5 bases). Trimming left V 0 bases short and J 3 bases short, with 17 bases between. There are 17 residues in the CDR3. Germline V lookup: CDR1 PRHDT, CDR2 FYEKMQ (reference sequence). CDR3 in amino acids: CASSLGSYGRGYYGYTF. In DNA form, the CDR3 reads TGTGCCAGCAGCTTAGGCTCTTACGGCCGGGGGTACTATGGCTACACCTTC.

The chain joins TRBV5-1 to TRBJ2-1, with D hard to call. In germline, CDR1 is SGHRS, CDR2 YFSETQ. CDR3 size: 15 residues. Trimming cost V 0 bases and J 7 bases, with 14 bases left between them. The CDR3 sequence: CASSLEQPGRNEQFF. The CDR3 DNA reads TGCGCCAGCAGCTTGGAACAACCTGGTCGGAATGAGCAGTTCTTC.

The chain is built from TRBV2 and TRBJ1-5; 8 nucleotides agree with TRBD1. The CDR3 runs 19 residues. The junction had 16 bases not matched to a gene; V was cut back by 6 bases and J by 0 bases. The V gene's germline CDR1 is SNHLY and CDR2 FYNNEI. CDR3 DNA sequence: TGTGCCAGCAGGGGAACGACAGGGGCGGGACACTATAGCAATCAGCCCCAGCATTTT. Protein product: CASRGTTGAGHYSNQPQHF. Together with reference TRBV2 and TRBJ1-5, the CDR3 gives the full variable domain: EPEVTQTPSHQVTQMGQEVILRCVPISNHLYFYWYRQILGQKVEFLVSFYNNEISEKSEIFDDQFSVERPDGSNFTLKIRSTKLEDSAMYFCASRGTTGAGHYSNQPQHFGDGTRLSIL.

The rearrangement joins TRBV29-1 to TRBJ1-1; 9 bases match TRBD1. Germline V gives CDR1 SQVTM, CDR2 ANQGSEA. The CDR3 consists of 13 residues. V was clipped by 5 bases and J by 3 bases; unmatched bases: 4. The CDR3 DNA is TGCAGCGTTTGCCGGGACAGGGACACTGAAGCTTTCTTT. Its protein product is CSVCRDRDTEAFF.

This chain joins TRBV5-1 and TRBJ2-3; D not certain. With 2 bases removed from V and 0 bases from J, the gap between germline ends came to 13 bases. Germline V gene sequence: CDR1 SGHRS, CDR2 YFSETQ. This CDR3 is 16 amino acids long. The CDR3 loop reads CASSFGPQSSTDTQYF. In DNA, the CDR3 is TGCGCCAGCAGCTTTGGCCCCCAATCTAGCACAGATACGCAGTATTTT.

The CDR3 DNA is TGTGCCAGCACCTACAGGGGAGTAGGTACCTACGAGCAGTACTTC. Its protein product is CASTYRGVGTYEQYF. J is TRBJ2-5 and V is TRBV6-5; 7 positions match TRBD1. The DNA end favors TRBJ2-7, so the J call may be wrong. The CDR3 extends over 15 amino acids. Looked up from germline, CDR1 is MNHEY and CDR2 is SVGAGI.

The chain carries TRBV4-1 and TRBJ2-7; D ambiguous. CDR1 is MGHRA and CDR2 is YSYEKL in the germline V gene. V was trimmed by 2 bases and J by 3 bases, leaving 11 bases between them. The CDR3 consists of 14 residues. The CDR3: CASSQLGMGYEQYF. In DNA form, the CDR3 reads TGCGCCAGCAGCCAACTGGGGATGGGCTACGAGCAGTACTTC.

The CDR3 region is CASRSGISYNEQFF. Written as DNA, the CDR3 is TGTGCCAGCAGAAGCGGGATATCCTACAATGAGCAGTTCTTC. This chain joins TRBV25-1 and TRBJ2-1; 7 bases match TRBD2. Trimming at V came to 6 bases and at J to 1 base, leaving 3 bases not matched to a gene. Germline V gene lookup returns CDR1 MGHDK and CDR2 SYGVNS. There are 14 residues in the CDR3.

V gene TRBV2 combines with J gene TRBJ2-5; no definite D call. V lost 7 bases and J 5 bases, leaving 11 bases between the germline ends. CDR1 SNHLY and CDR2 FYNNEI come from the germline V gene. This CDR3 is built from 12 residues. The CDR3 nucleotides read TGTGCCAGCAATTTCCTAGGGGAGACCCAGTACTTC. Its translation: CASNFLGETQYF.

The chain couples TRBV27 to TRBJ1-3, with D possibly being TRBD1 (5 bases). CDR1 and CDR2 (germline): MNHEY, SMNVEV (reference sequence). V was clipped by 8 bases and J by 9 bases, with 14 bases between them. This CDR3 region has 12 residues. The CDR3 DNA is TGTGCCAGCGCGGGCAGGGTTGGCACCATATATTTT. Protein product: CASAGRVGTIYF.

The rearrangement uses TRBV5-6 and TRBJ2-3; tentative D call: TRBD2 (6 bases). The CDR3 covers 16 residues. V was clipped by 0 bases and J by 2 bases, with 13 bases between them. Germline V gives CDR1 SGHDT, CDR2 YYEEEE. CDR3 DNA sequence: TGTGCCAGCAGCTTGGAGGGACTGATATTCACAGATACGCAGTATTTT. The encoded protein is CASSLEGLIFTDTQYF.

The chain employs TRBV18 and TRBJ2-3, with D hard to call. Trimming removed 6 bases from V and 2 bases from J, with 15 bases in between. This CDR3 has 15 residues. From germline, CDR1 is KGHSH and CDR2 LQKENI. The CDR3 DNA reads TGTGCCAGCTCCCCGGACGGAATGTACACAGATACGCAGTATTTT. Translating it yields CASSPDGMYTDTQYF.

The chain recombines TRBV14 with TRBJ2-7; 11 bases match TRBD2. CDR1 and CDR2 from the germline V gene are SGHDN and FVKESK. This CDR3 region has 15 residues. J was trimmed by 1 base and V by 3 bases; bases with no gene match: 2. The CDR3 sequence: CASSQASGRSYEQYF. As DNA, the CDR3 is TGTGCCAGCAGCCAGGCTAGCGGGAGGTCCTACGAGCAGTACTTC.

Points on this clone: At one end the junction does not follow the germline gene, possibly because of a read error. The rearrangement uses TRBV6-1 and TRBJ2-7; 9 bases fit TRBD1. The length of the CDR3 is 12 residues. The germline gives CDR1 MNHNS, CDR2 SASEGT. The DNA for the CDR3 is TGTGCCAGCAGTGACCTTCGGACAGGGGTGGACTTC. Its protein is CASSDLRTGVDF.

V usage is TRBV5-1 and J usage is TRBJ2-7, with D possibly called TRBD1 or TRBD2 (6 bases each). The CDR3 extends over 15 amino acids. Trimming cost V 4 bases and J 5 bases, with 19 bases left between them. The germline V gene encodes CDR1 SGHRS and CDR2 YFSETQ. The CDR3 DNA sequence: TGCGCCAGCAGCGACCGGGGGCCGTTGGCGGACGAGCAGTACTTC. Protein sequence: CASSDRGPLADEQYF.

The rearrangement uses TRBV30 and TRBJ2-3; 7 nucleotides agree with TRBD2. The CDR3 length is 12 residues. CDR1 and CDR2 from the germline V gene are GTSNPN and SVGIG (reference sequence). J was trimmed by 2 bases and V by 6 bases; bases with no gene match: 2. CDR3 nucleotide sequence: TGTGCCTGCGGGAGGCCCACAGATACGCAGTATTTT. Its translation is CACGRPTDTQYF.

The V and J genes are TRBV9 and TRBJ2-1, with a weak D call TRBD2 (5 bases). Germline lookup yields CDR1 SGDLS and CDR2 YYNGEE. This CDR3 has 15 amino acids. The ends were cut back, 0 bases at V and 7 bases at J, with 14 bases in the middle. In DNA, the CDR3 is TGTGCCAGCAGCGTAGCTCCGGGATCCCCTAATGAGCAGTTCTTC. It yields the protein CASSVAPGSPNEQFF.

This chain joins TRBV18 and TRBJ2-5; D is unresolved. V was pared by 0 bases and J by 0 bases, with 8 bases between. There are 15 residues in the CDR3. The germline CDR1 and CDR2 sequences are KGHSH and LQKENI. CDR3 sequence reads: CASSPPNRDQETQYF. The DNA of the CDR3 is TGTGCCAGCTCACCACCCAACCGGGACCAAGAGACCCAGTACTTC.

The V call is TRBV29-1, the J call TRBJ2-1, with TRBD2 matching 11 bases. Germline V lookup: CDR1 SQVTM, CDR2 ANQGSEA. J lost 7 bases, V lost 4 bases, and 15 bases had no gene match. The CDR3 has 17 residues. The CDR3 region is CSVVPIAGGAGRNEQFF. CDR3 nucleotides: TGCAGCGTTGTCCCCATAGCGGGGGGGGCCGGTCGTAATGAGCAGTTCTTC.

The chain combines TRBV9 with TRBJ1-6, with TRBD1 identical over 7 bases. CDR1 and CDR2 (germline): SGDLS, YYNGEE. Losses at the gene ends were 4 bases for V and 4 bases for J; bases not matched to a gene: 5. This CDR3 spans 15 amino acids. The CDR3 DNA reads as TGTGCCAGCAGCTTCCGGGACAGTTATAATTCACCCCTCCACTTT. This encodes CASSFRDSYNSPLHF.

The V call is TRBV6-5, the J call TRBJ1-2; the D gene is possibly TRBD1 (5 bases). This CDR3 contains 12 residues. Germline V lookup: CDR1 MNHEY, CDR2 SVGAGI. Trimming pared 10 bases from V and 5 bases from J, leaving 14 bases between. In nucleotides, the CDR3 is TGTGCCACCTTTCAGGGCGGGTATGGCTACACCTTC. Its translation: CATFQGGYGYTF.

V usage is TRBV5-1 and J usage is TRBJ2-7, with 14 bases that match TRBD2. Germline lookup yields CDR1 SGHRS and CDR2 YFSETQ. This CDR3 is built from 17 residues. With 4 bases clipped from V and 2 bases from J, the junction kept 8 bases outside the gene matches. CDR3 nucleotide sequence: TGCGCCAGCAGCAGGACCGGGACTAGCGGGGGAACCTACGAGCAGTACTTC. It is translated as CASSRTGTSGGTYEQYF.

The chain is built from TRBV14 and TRBJ2-1; tentatively, D is TRBD2 (5 bases). Trimming removed 4 bases at V and 2 bases at J, with 18 bases between. CDR1 and CDR2 from the germline V gene are SGHDN and FVKESK. CDR3 length equals 17 residues. The CDR3 spells CASSLYNAGRPYNEQFF. CDR3 nucleotide sequence: TGTGCCAGCAGCCTTTATAACGCGGGTCGACCCTACAATGAGCAGTTCTTC.

The V call is TRBV15, the J call TRBJ1-4; D is ambiguous. CDR3 length: 15 amino acids. Between the trimmed V and J ends, which lost 0 bases and 2 bases, there was a span of 7 bases. Germline V gene sequence: CDR1 LNHNV, CDR2 YYDKDF (reference sequence). In DNA form, the CDR3 reads TGTGCCACCAGCAGAGATACCAGGACTAATGAAAAACTGTTTTTT. Encoded protein: CATSRDTRTNEKLFF.

This clone has just one count. The rearrangement uses TRBV5-1 and TRBJ2-3, with 12 nucleotides matching TRBD2. V shed 4 bases, J shed 4 bases, and the junction held 7 bases outside the gene matches. The CDR3 has 16 amino acids. The germline V gene encodes CDR1 SGHRS and CDR2 YFSETQ. CDR3 sequence: CASSHSGTSGSDTQYF. For the CDR3, the DNA is TGCGCCAGCAGCCACTCCGGGACTAGCGGGTCAGATACGCAGTATTTT. Combining the CDR3 with reference TRBV5-1 and TRBJ2-3 gives the whole variable domain KAGVTQTPRYLIKTRGQQVTLSCSPISGHRSVSWYQQTPGQGLQFLFEYFSETQRNKGNFPGRFSGRQFSNSRSEMNVSTLELGDSALYLCASSHSGTSGSDTQYFGPGTRLTVL.